A single sample gave rise to the 20 T cell receptor beta chains below, sequenced in a study of post-analysis software for immune sequencing data. cDNA libraries for TCR beta contained unique molecular identifiers. Each CDR3 protein is one row after TCRdb ran MiXCR on the PCR reads. The sample lists some 500,000 distinct CDR3 sequences, around 40% seen once, with around an eighth in the top ten. No cognate antigen is known for these TCRs. Study outcomes and limitations: About five TRBV segments, including TRBV5-6, TRBV5-1 and TRBV20-1, were more frequent in patients than controls.

The sample consisted of blood. These receptors were collected from a girl aged 5 to 17 with multiple sclerosis.

The chain combines TRBV4-3 with TRBJ2-5; D may be TRBD2 (5 bases). This CDR3 region has 15 residues. CDR1 is LGHNA, CDR2 YSLEER, per germline. V was cut by 0 bases and J by 2 bases, with 10 bases left in between. The CDR3 region is CASSQDRGIQETQYF. The CDR3 DNA follows: TGCGCCAGCAGCCAAGACCGGGGAATACAAGAGACCCAGTACTTC.

The table lists this clonotype with a few counts. The J gene is TRBJ2-7, the V gene TRBV5-1, with 9 bases matching TRBD1. The CDR3 has 14 residues. Germline V gives CDR1 SGHRS, CDR2 YFSETQ. V trimming: 5 bases; J trimming: 6 bases; junction bases outside the gene matches: 9. CDR3 nucleotides: TGCGCCAGCAGTAGGGGACAGGGACCTAGCGAGCAGTACTTC. Its translation: CASSRGQGPSEQYF.

This clonotype came up a few times. The chain links TRBV4-1 to TRBJ1-2, with 9 nucleotides matching TRBD1. This CDR3 spans 15 amino acids. Germline V gene data show CDR1 as MGHRA and CDR2 as YSYEKL. V lost 2 bases, J lost 3 bases, and 4 bases stayed unmatched. The CDR3 DNA reads TGCGCCAGCAGCCAAATTACAGGGGGCTACTATGGCTACACCTTC. Translation: CASSQITGGYYGYTF.

As to this clonotype: A read error may account for a junction end that differs from germline. The rearrangement joins TRBV20-1 to TRBJ2-5; 13 bases are a match to TRBD2. The CDR3 runs to 14 residues. Germline V lookup: CDR1 DFQATT, CDR2 SNEGSKA (reference sequence). CDR3 sequence reads: CGARTSGRVETQYF. The CDR3 bases are TGCGGTGCTAGGACTAGCGGGAGAGTGGAGACCCAGTACTTC.

This clonotype turned up a few times. The CDR3 DNA reads TGCAGCGTCGTCCAACAGGGGCACGGTAGCACAGATACGCAGTATTTT. Protein product: CSVVQQGHGSTDTQYF. This chain links TRBV29-1 with TRBJ2-3, with 7 bases identical to TRBD1. The germline gives CDR1 SQVTM, CDR2 ANQGSEA. The CDR3 has 16 amino acids. With 6 bases clipped from V and 0 bases from J, the junction kept 12 bases outside the gene matches.

About this clonotype itself: A read error may produce the germline difference seen at one junction end. This chain uses TRBV5-1 with TRBJ1-5; D is perhaps TRBD1 (6 bases). The CDR3 is 15 residues long. The germline V gene has CDR1 SGHRS and CDR2 YFSETQ. In DNA form, the CDR3 reads TGCGTCAGCAGCTCCGGGGGGCTTAGCAATCAGCCCCAGCATTTT. This codes for CVSSSGGLSNQPQHF.

The chain joins TRBV5-1 to TRBJ2-7; D not certain. Trimming removed 4 bases from V and 7 bases from J, with 9 bases in between. This CDR3 spans 11 amino acids. The germline V gene has CDR1 SGHRS and CDR2 YFSETQ. This chain's CDR3 is CASSTTVEQYF. The CDR3 bases are TGCGCCAGCAGCACCACGGTAGAGCAGTACTTC.

The rearrangement joins TRBV29-1 to TRBJ2-5; D perhaps matches TRBD2 (5 bases). The CDR3 totals 16 residues. Trimming pared 5 bases from V and 0 bases from J, leaving 19 bases between. Per the germline V gene, CDR1 is SQVTM and CDR2 is ANQGSEA. CDR3 in amino acids: CSVRVGWEPYQETQYF. In DNA, the CDR3 is TGCAGCGTTCGGGTTGGTTGGGAGCCGTACCAAGAGACCCAGTACTTC.

V is TRBV7-2 and J is TRBJ1-4; 7 bases agree with TRBD1. Looked up from germline, CDR1 is SGHTA and CDR2 is FQGNSA. Trimming at V came to 1 base and at J to 10 bases, leaving 6 bases not matched to a gene. CDR3 length: 14 amino acids. This chain's CDR3 is CASSLGQGFRKLFF. DNA of the CDR3: TGTGCCAGCAGCTTAGGACAGGGATTTAGAAAACTGTTTTTT.

This clonotype has a count of ten or more. The genes are TRBV4-3 and TRBJ1-4; unclear D gene. V lost 3 bases to trimming and J lost 7 bases, with 0 bases between them. CDR3 length: 10 amino acids. Looked up from germline, CDR1 is LGHNA and CDR2 is YSLEER. Here the CDR3 reads CASSHEKLFF. Written as DNA, the CDR3 is TGCGCCAGCAGCCATGAAAAACTGTTTTTT.

The V and J genes are TRBV18 and TRBJ1-1, with 8 bases identical to TRBD1. Trimming at V came to 6 bases and at J to 4 bases, leaving 7 bases not matched to a gene. This CDR3 is 14 amino acids long. Germline-derived CDR1 and CDR2 are KGHSH and LQKENI. The CDR3 DNA reads as TGTGCCAGCTCGGAGCAGGGGGCGGGCACTGAAGCTTTCTTT. Its protein is CASSEQGAGTEAFF. The whole variable domain, filled in from reference TRBV18 and TRBJ1-1, reads NAGVMQNPRHLVRRRGQEARLRCSPMKGHSHVYWYRQLPEEGLKFMVYLQKENIIDESGMPKERFSAEFPKEGPSILRIQQVVRGDSAAYFCASSEQGAGTEAFFGQGTRLTVV.

The chain recombines TRBV7-9 with TRBJ2-1; 11 bases fit TRBD2. V shed 0 bases, J shed 0 bases, and the junction held 4 bases outside the gene matches. This CDR3 is built from 18 residues. Germline CDR1 SEHNR, CDR2 FQNEAQ (reference sequence). DNA of the CDR3: TGTGCCAGCAGCTTAGCTAGCGGGAGGGTCAGCTCCTACAATGAGCAGTTCTTC. Encoded protein: CASSLASGRVSSYNEQFF.

This clonotype was counted a few times. This chain uses TRBV7-9 with TRBJ1-2, with D unresolved. V shed 1 base and J shed 3 bases, with 12 bases lying between them. This CDR3 region has 15 residues. Germline assignment: CDR1 SEHNR and CDR2 FQNEAQ (reference sequence). Here the CDR3 reads CASSLVRALDYGYTF. For the CDR3, the DNA is TGTGCCAGCAGCTTAGTCCGGGCGTTGGACTATGGCTACACCTTC.

The V call is TRBV27, the J call TRBJ2-7; D unclear. Trimming cost V 3 bases and J 3 bases, with 9 bases left between them. CDR1 MNHEY and CDR2 SMNVEV come from the germline V gene (reference sequence). The CDR3 has 13 residues. The CDR3 here is CASSLAGFYEQYF. DNA for the CDR3: TGTGCCAGCAGTTTGGCCGGGTTCTACGAGCAGTACTTC.

This chain connects TRBV5-1 to TRBJ2-3; the D gene is possibly TRBD1 (6 bases). The CDR3 contains 13 residues. Germline assignment: CDR1 SGHRS and CDR2 YFSETQ. Trimming took 9 bases from V and 2 from J, leaving 13 bases between them. The CDR3 DNA reads TGCGCCACCAGGACAGCCCCCACAGATACGCAGTATTTT. It translates to CATRTAPTDTQYF.

The chain carries TRBV11-2 and TRBJ1-5; a weak D match, TRBD1 (5 bases). The germline CDR1 and CDR2 sequences are SGHAT and FQNNGV. The V end was cut by 4 bases, the J end by 0 bases, with 10 bases between. This CDR3 has 15 amino acids. This CDR3 reads CASSSGAVSNQPQHF. As DNA, the CDR3 is TGTGCCAGCAGCTCCGGGGCAGTTAGCAATCAGCCCCAGCATTTT.

The V call is TRBV15, the J call TRBJ2-1, with a weak D call TRBD2 (5 bases). Trimming pared 1 base from V and 3 bases from J, leaving 10 bases between. The CDR3 covers 15 residues. Per germline, CDR1 LNHNV and CDR2 YYDKDF (reference sequence). CDR3 DNA: TGTGCCACCAGCAGAGTAGGAGGAGGCTACAATGAGCAGTTCTTC. Residues: CATSRVGGGYNEQFF.

The rearrangement uses TRBV6-5 and TRBJ2-7, with D possibly TRBD2 on 6 matching bases. V was shortened by 2 bases and J by 1 base, with 12 bases between the two germline ends. Per germline, CDR1 MNHEY and CDR2 SVGAGI. The length of the CDR3 is 15 residues. The DNA for the CDR3 is TGTGCCAGCAGTTACCCGCGGGGCGGGTCCTACGAGCAGTACTTC. The encoded protein is CASSYPRGGSYEQYF.

This sequence joins TRBV2 and TRBJ2-6; 10 nucleotides align to TRBD2. The CDR3 consists of 17 residues. CDR1 is SNHLY and CDR2 is FYNNEI in the germline V gene. After removal of 4 bases from V and 6 bases from J, the junction contained 9 bases not matched to a gene. The CDR3 is CASSGLAGEGMANVLTF. For the CDR3, the DNA is TGTGCCAGCAGTGGACTAGCGGGTGAAGGGATGGCCAACGTCCTGACTTTC.

In this sample, this clonotype turned up once. J is TRBJ2-1 and V is TRBV20-1; 8 nucleotides align to TRBD1. Germline lookup yields CDR1 DFQATT and CDR2 SNEGSKA (reference sequence). Unmatched junction bases numbered 7, after V lost 6 bases and J lost 0 bases. The CDR3 is made up of 15 amino acids. The CDR3 DNA follows: TGCAGTGCAAGACAGGGGCCGAGCTCCTACAATGAGCAGTTCTTC. Translated, it gives CSARQGPSSYNEQFF.